This record covers a single TCR beta chain. Its matching antigen is unknown. The data originate from a study of cytomegalovirus exposure and HLA in healthy donors. Study-wide results and limits: In a later analysis, productive TCRs from donors in an Asian-associated ancestry cluster reportedly carried fewer N-insertions than the cohort mean.

This CDR3 has 15 amino acids. CDR1 is MNHEY and CDR2 is SVGAGI in the germline V gene. Deletions cut 0 bases from V and 4 bases from J, with 12 bases between. The primer mix had 60 Vbeta and 13 Jbeta primers. Sequencing used immunoSEQ multiplex PCR; TCRdb keeps in-frame clones, though not all of them. The table includes 130,000 to 150,000 clones, about four fifths detected once. The chain recombines TRBV6-5 with TRBJ1-1; tentatively, D is TRBD1 (6 bases). The source of this sequence is a man aged 25 to 45 in good health and CMV-seronegative. Sequences were obtained from PBMCs. In DNA, the CDR3 is TGTGCCAGCAGTTACTCGTCCGGGGGGCCCACTGAAGCTTTCTTT. As protein: CASSYSSGGPTEAFF.